This T cell receptor beta chain is drawn from a study of shared clonotypes between healthy human individuals. The study, taken as a whole, reports: Despite large depth, sorted-subset datasets appeared incompletely sequenced.

Germline assignment: CDR1 KGHSH and CDR2 LQKENI. Trimming removed 1 base at V and 8 bases at J, with 11 bases between. The CDR3 runs 13 residues. This clone was found a few times. The antigen is undetermined. Profiling relied on immunoSEQ multiplex PCR, and the TCRdb table lists in-frame clones only, not all of them. The sample has more than 550,000 clones, over 55% seen once. The V and J genes are TRBV18 and TRBJ1-2; D is ambiguous. What was sequenced was memory CD4+ T cells sorted from blood. Stated subset: CD45RA-negative fraction. This TCR derives from a woman aged 30 to 39 in good health. In DNA, the CDR3 is TGTGCCAGCTCACCACAGGGTTCCAAGGGCTACACCTTC. Amino acids: CASSPQGSKGYTF.